Shown below are 16 T cell receptor beta chains from a single sample sequenced in a study of vaccination and CD4 T cells after COVID-19. An Oncomine TCR Beta short-read assay was used to sequence the DNA from cultured CD4+ T cells. TCRdb analysed the PCR reads with MiXCR anew, one entry per CDR3 protein. Among 8,000 to 9,500 distinct CDR3 sequences listed, under 50% were seen once. The treatment was: roughly 11-day PBMC culture with coronavirus spike peptide pools or control peptides (ViraFEST assay). According to the study, CD4+ T cells from the unexposed donor were gathered ahead of the COVID-19 pandemic (2011-2018). These receptors' antigens are unknown. Material for sequencing was CD4+ T cells from blood, cultured in vitro. The receptors shown here come from a human donor in good health.

J is TRBJ2-1 and V is TRBV19; TRBD2 matches 13 bases. The CDR3 contains 18 residues. CDR1 and CDR2 (germline): LNHDA, SQIVND (reference sequence). Trimming removed 3 bases from V and 13 bases from J; junction bases left unmatched: 18. The DNA of the CDR3 is TGTGCCAGTAGTATGAGACTAGCGGGGGGCCCCCTCGGGGTCGATCAGTTCTTC. It encodes CASSMRLAGGPLGVDQFF.

This clonotype showed up just a few times. The V and J genes are TRBV27 and TRBJ1-1; D gene unclear. V was shortened by 3 bases and J by 10 bases, with 12 bases between the two germline ends. The germline gives CDR1 MNHEY, CDR2 SMNVEV (reference sequence). This CDR3 is built from 12 residues. The CDR3 region has the DNA TGTGCCAGCAGTTTTCTTGGCAGATCAGCTTTCTTT. Encoded protein: CASSFLGRSAFF.

This chain joins TRBV11-2 and TRBJ2-7, with 9 bases lining up with TRBD2. Germline CDR1 reads SGHAT; CDR2 reads FQNNGV. J was trimmed by 3 bases and V by 4 bases; bases with no gene match: 7. The CDR3 is 15 residues long. This CDR3 reads CASSSRREGLYEQYF. CDR3 bases: TGTGCCAGCAGCTCAAGGCGGGAGGGACTCTACGAGCAGTACTTC.

The chain carries TRBV6-2 or TRBV6-3 and TRBJ2-7, with 10 bases identical to TRBD1. The germline CDR1 and CDR2 sequences are MNHEY and SVGEGT. The CDR3 is 14 residues long. Unmatched junction bases numbered 5, after V lost 4 bases and J lost 5 bases. CDR3 nucleotides: TGTGCCAGCAGTTCGGGACAGGGGAGGAACGAGCAGTACTTC. Residues: CASSSGQGRNEQYF.

This clonotype was seen just once. V gene TRBV7-2 combines with J gene TRBJ2-7; 7 nucleotides line up with TRBD1. Losses at the gene ends were 2 bases for V and 5 bases for J; bases not matched to a gene: 3. CDR3 size: 13 residues. Germline V gene data show CDR1 as SGHTA and CDR2 as FQGNSA. The CDR3 DNA is TGTGCCAGCAGCTTACTACAGGGGAACGAGCAGTACTTC. This encodes CASSLLQGNEQYF.

The V gene is TRBV7-9, the J gene TRBJ2-1, with TRBD2 matching 12 bases. This CDR3 region has 21 residues. Germline loops: CDR1 SEHNR, CDR2 FQNEAQ (reference sequence). J gave up 1 base and V 4 bases, and 17 bases lay outside the gene matches. The CDR3 here is CASSSRLPGLAGATSYNEQFF. The CDR3 DNA reads TGTGCCAGCAGCTCTCGCCTTCCGGGACTAGCGGGCGCCACTTCCTACAATGAGCAGTTCTTC.

The chain combines TRBV7-2 with TRBJ2-1; D is unresolved. Germline CDR1 reads SGHTA; CDR2 reads FQGNSA. Trimming stripped 6 bases from V and 6 bases from J, with 6 bases between. This CDR3 is 11 amino acids long. The CDR3 DNA sequence: TGTGCCAGCAGTAATGTCAATGAGCAGTTCTTC. This encodes CASSNVNEQFF.

The CDR3 DNA reads TGTGCCAGCAGTTACTCGACTTCACAGGCAGATACGCAGTATTTT. It translates to CASSYSTSQADTQYF. The chain couples TRBV6-2 or TRBV6-3 to TRBJ2-3, with D possibly being TRBD1 (5 bases). The V and J ends lost 0 bases and 4 bases respectively, with 11 bases between them. Germline loops: CDR1 MNHEY, CDR2 SVGEGT. The length of the CDR3 is 15 residues.

The genes are TRBV2 and TRBJ2-7; 9 bases align to TRBD2. Germline lookup yields CDR1 SNHLY and CDR2 FYNNEI. V shed 6 bases and J 0 bases; nucleotides not matched to a gene: 9. There are 16 residues in the CDR3. The CDR3 sequence is CASRREGIRASYEQYF. DNA for the CDR3: TGTGCCAGCAGGCGGGAGGGGATAAGGGCCTCCTACGAGCAGTACTTC.

CDR3 coding DNA: TGTGCCAGTACGCAACAGGGGATTTTTGATGCTTACACTGAAGCTTTCTTT. Protein product: CASTQQGIFDAYTEAFF. The V call is TRBV19, the J call TRBJ1-1, with 7 bases matching TRBD1. The CDR3 has 17 amino acids. The V segment lost 7 bases and the J segment 3 bases; nucleotides outside the gene matches: 17. In germline, CDR1 is LNHDA, CDR2 SQIVND (reference sequence).

This clonotype occurred a few times. The chain employs TRBV19 and TRBJ2-3; 7 bases line up with TRBD2. Germline V gene lookup returns CDR1 LNHDA and CDR2 SQIVND (reference sequence). The J segment lost 1 base and the V segment lost 5 bases, leaving 9 bases of the junction unmatched. This CDR3 has 16 residues. CDR3 sequence reads: CASSLRNSGGTDTQYF. In DNA, the CDR3 is TGTGCCAGTAGTCTTCGAAACAGCGGGGGCACAGATACGCAGTATTTT.

The chain carries TRBV7-2 and TRBJ2-7; D remains ambiguous. Trimming took 1 base from V and 6 from J, leaving 10 bases between them. The CDR3 covers 13 residues. Germline V lookup: CDR1 SGHTA, CDR2 FQGNSA. The CDR3 nucleotides read TGTGCCAGCAGCTTAGACCCGGTCCGCGAGCAGTACTTC. Translating it yields CASSLDPVREQYF.

This clonotype came up a few times. This sequence joins TRBV19 and TRBJ1-5; 7 bases are a match to TRBD1. The CDR3 is made up of 14 amino acids. The germline CDR1 and CDR2 sequences are LNHDA and SQIVND (reference sequence). V trimming: 5 bases; J trimming: 9 bases; junction bases outside the gene matches: 10. The CDR3 DNA reads TGTGCCAGTAGTCCCCAGACAGGGAAGGCGCCCCAGCATTTT. Its protein product is CASSPQTGKAPQHF.

V usage is TRBV12-3 or TRBV12-4 and J usage is TRBJ2-7; possibly TRBD1 for D (6 bases). CDR3 length equals 12 residues. The V and J ends lost 7 bases and 5 bases respectively, with 12 bases between them. The CDR3 DNA reads TGTGCCAGCACCCAGGGGTCCAACGAGCAGTACTTC. Protein: CASTQGSNEQYF.

The chain has TRBV11-3 and TRBJ2-5, with D possibly being TRBD1 (5 bases). The CDR3 consists of 13 residues. The germline V and J ends were trimmed by 2 bases and 5 bases, with 9 bases remaining between them. Germline V gene data show CDR1 as SGHNT and CDR2 as YENEEA. The CDR3 here is CASSLRQQETQYF. The CDR3 DNA reads as TGTGCCAGCAGCTTACGACAGCAGGAGACCCAGTACTTC.

The rearrangement uses TRBV2 and TRBJ1-2; 7 positions agree with TRBD1. V trimming: 4 bases; J trimming: 2 bases; junction bases outside the gene matches: 7. The germline V gene encodes CDR1 SNHLY and CDR2 FYNNEI. The CDR3 spans 15 residues. The chain's CDR3 is CASSATGTANYGYTF. The CDR3 DNA sequence: TGTGCCAGCAGTGCTACAGGGACAGCCAACTATGGCTACACCTTC.